This T cell receptor beta chain was documented in a study of blood T cell repertoires in COVID-19. Profiling relied on immunoSEQ multiplex PCR, and the TCRdb table lists in-frame clones only, not all of them. The sample records roughly 220,000 clones, about 87% being singletons. The receptor was derived from a woman aged 25 to 39 who had recovered from COVID-19. The sequencing sample was made of PBMCs or T cells enriched from blood (not recorded which).

The DNA of the CDR3 is TGTGCCAGCAGTTTACGTAGGGGGTTTCAGGATGAGCAGTTCTTC. The encoded protein is CASSLRRGFQDEQFF. V is TRBV27 and J is TRBJ2-1, with a tentative D call TRBD1 (6 bases). CDR1 MNHEY and CDR2 SMNVEV come from the germline V gene (reference sequence). CDR3 length: 15 amino acids. Between the trimmed V and J ends, which lost 2 bases and 8 bases, there was a span of 16 bases.